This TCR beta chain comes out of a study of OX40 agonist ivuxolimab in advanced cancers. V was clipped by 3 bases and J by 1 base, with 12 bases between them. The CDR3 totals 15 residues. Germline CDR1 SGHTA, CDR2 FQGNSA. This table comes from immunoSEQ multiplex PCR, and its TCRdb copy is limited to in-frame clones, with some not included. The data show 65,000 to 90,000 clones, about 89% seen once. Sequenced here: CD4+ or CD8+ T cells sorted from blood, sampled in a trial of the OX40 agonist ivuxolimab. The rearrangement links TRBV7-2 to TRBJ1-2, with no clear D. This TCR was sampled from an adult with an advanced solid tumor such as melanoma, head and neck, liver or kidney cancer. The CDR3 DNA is TGTGCCAGCAGCTTGTACGGGGTGGGTAACTATGGCTACACCTTC. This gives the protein CASSLYGVGNYGYTF. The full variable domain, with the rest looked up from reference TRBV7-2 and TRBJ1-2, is GAGVSQSPSNKVTEKGKDVELRCDPISGHTALYWYRQSLGQGLEFLIYFQGNSAPDKSGLPSDRFSAERTGGSVSTLTIQRTQQEDSAVYLCASSLYGVGNYGYTFGSGTRLTVV.